These T cell receptor beta chains were read from a single sample in a study of beta chain features in type 1 diabetes. Produced via immunoSEQ multiplex PCR; TCRdb's table is partial and in-frame only. The sample includes hundreds of thousands of clones, 15% of them seen just once. The sample taken for sequencing was naive CD4+ T cells from blood. The receptors shown here come from a young man with type 1 diabetes. The CDR3 runs from the conserved cysteine through the conserved F or W. D genes are given only for firm matches. The listing skips clone size in some rows; elsewhere it reads once, few, many or a size class.

D	V	J	size	CDR3	DNA
TRBD2	TRBV18	TRBJ2-7	NA	CASSYTSGGNYEQYF	TGTGCCAGCTCCTACACTAGCGGGGGAAACTACGAGCAGTACTTC
NA	TRBV6-5	TRBJ1-1	NA	CASSYSRTAVNTEAFF	TGTGCCAGCAGTTACTCGAGGACAGCAGTGAACACTGAAGCTTTCTTT
TRBD1	TRBV19	TRBJ2-2	NA	CASSRGTGVTTGELFF	TGTGCCAGTAGTAGGGGGACAGGGGTGACCACCGGGGAGCTGTTTTTT
TRBD2	TRBV11-3	TRBJ2-2	NA	CASSLGLAGVSGELFF	TGTGCCAGCAGCTTGGGACTAGCGGGAGTATCTGGGGAGCTGTTTTTT
NA	TRBV30	TRBJ1-5	few	CAWSIQGREPQHF	TGTGCCTGGAGTATCCAGGGAAGGGAGCCCCAGCATTTT
TRBD1	TRBV2	TRBJ2-7	NA	CASSDFGWDRDFYEQYF	TGTGCCAGCAGTGACTTTGGTTGGGACAGGGATTTCTACGAGCAGTACTTC
NA	TRBV6-6	TRBJ2-1	few	CASTKGYNEQFF	TGTGCCAGCACGAAGGGGTACAATGAGCAGTTCTTC
NA	TRBV4-2	TRBJ1-1	few	CASSQGLVGLNTEAFF	TGTGCCAGCAGCCAAGGGCTGGTGGGGCTGAACACTGAAGCTTTCTTT
TRBD2	TRBV7-2	TRBJ2-3	few	CASSLARLAGTDTQYF	TGTGCCAGCAGCTTAGCTAGACTAGCGGGCACAGATACGCAGTATTTT
NA	TRBV2	TRBJ1-6	NA	CASSEESATLHF	TGTGCCAGCAGTGAAGAAAGCGCCACCCTCCACTTT